These 31 T cell receptor beta chains were all obtained from the same sample, sequenced in a study of blood T cell repertoires in COVID-19. Libraries were prepared by immunoSEQ multiplex PCR; TCRdb keeps only in-frame clonotypes and omits some of them. The sample has around 160,000 clones, approximately 83% seen once. The sample comprised peripheral blood. These receptors all come from a man between 60 and 70 years old with acute or convalescent COVID-19.

V and J are TRBV24-1 and TRBJ2-5; 15 bases are shared with TRBD2. The V gene's germline CDR1 is KGHDR and CDR2 SFDVKD. The CDR3 runs to 17 residues. V shed 4 bases and J 3 bases; nucleotides not matched to a gene: 5. CDR3 in DNA: TGTGCCACCAGTGACCTCGGACTAGCGGGAGGGGAAGAGACCCAGTACTTC. Amino acids: CATSDLGLAGGEETQYF.

This clone was counted a few times. The CDR3 region has the DNA TGTGCCAGCAGGCGCGGACAGGGGAGCAATCAGCCCCAGCATTTT. Encoded protein: CASRRGQGSNQPQHF. V gene TRBV2 combines with J gene TRBJ1-5, with 9 bases identical to TRBD1. The V and J ends lost 6 bases and 1 base, in that order; junction bases with no gene match: 4. Germline CDR1 and CDR2: SNHLY and FYNNEI. CDR3 length: 15 residues. Filled out from reference TRBV2 and TRBJ1-5, the complete variable domain reads EPEVTQTPSHQVTQMGQEVILRCVPISNHLYFYWYRQILGQKVEFLVSFYNNEISEKSEIFDDQFSVERPDGSNFTLKIRSTKLEDSAMYFCASRRGQGSNQPQHFGDGTRLSIL.

This chain links TRBV7-3 with TRBJ1-1; possible D gene TRBD1, 6 bases. CDR1 is SGHTA, CDR2 FQGTGA, per germline. The V gene lost 2 bases and the J gene lost 1 base, with 17 bases spanning the gap. The CDR3 contains 17 residues. This CDR3 reads CASSLFGPGATNTEAFF. The CDR3 DNA sequence: TGTGCCAGCAGCTTATTTGGGCCAGGGGCCACGAACACTGAAGCTTTCTTT.

The rearrangement joins TRBV7-3 to TRBJ2-4; 16 positions match TRBD2. The J segment lost 4 bases and the V segment lost 5 bases, leaving 2 bases of the junction unmatched. Germline V lookup: CDR1 SGHTA, CDR2 FQGTGA. The CDR3 extends over 16 amino acids. CDR3 nucleotides: TGTGCCAGCAGCCCGGGACTAGCGGGAGGGAAAAACATTCAGTACTTC. Its translation: CASSPGLAGGKNIQYF.

The gene calls are TRBV3-1 (or the pseudogene TRBV3-2) and TRBJ1-2; TRBD1 is a possible D gene (6 bases). Trimming removed 4 bases at V and 1 base at J, with 19 bases between. This CDR3 is built from 17 residues. Germline V gene lookup returns CDR1 LGHDT and CDR2 YNNKEL (reference sequence). As DNA, the CDR3 is TGTGCCAGCAGCCCAACGAGGCGGGGGGCTCTTAACTATGGCTACACCTTC. This gives the protein CASSPTRRGALNYGYTF.

V and J are TRBV6-1 and TRBJ1-1; unclear D gene. The CDR3 covers 13 residues. V lost 1 base, J lost 6 bases, and 9 bases lay in between. Germline CDR1 is MNHNS and CDR2 is SASEGT. DNA for the CDR3: TGTGCCAGCAGTGAAGTGGCCCCGCCTGAAGCTTTCTTT. It translates to CASSEVAPPEAFF.

V is TRBV27 and J is TRBJ1-6; 9 bases agree with TRBD1. Germline V gene sequence: CDR1 MNHEY, CDR2 SMNVEV (reference sequence). CDR3 size: 14 residues. V lost 5 bases, J lost 5 bases, and 1 base stayed unmatched. The CDR3: CASSRDRDNSPLHF. As DNA, the CDR3 is TGTGCCAGCAGTCGGGACAGGGATAATTCACCCCTCCACTTT.

The CDR3, as DNA: TGTGCCAGCACGACAGGGAGCTCTGGGGCCAACGTCCTGACTTTC. Its translation: CASTTGSSGANVLTF. The J gene is TRBJ2-6, the V gene TRBV11-2; 7 nucleotides line up with TRBD1. V gave up 7 bases and J gave up 0 bases; unmatched junction bases: 3. This CDR3 comprises 15 residues. Germline-derived CDR1 and CDR2 are SGHAT and FQNNGV. The full variable domain, completed using reference TRBV11-2 and TRBJ2-6, is EAGVAQSPRYKIIEKRQSVAFWCNPISGHATLYWYQQILGQGPKLLIQFQNNGVVDDSQLPKDRFSAERLKGVDSTLKIQPAKLEDSAVYLCASTTGSSGANVLTFGAGSRLTVL.

The rearrangement uses TRBV6-5 and TRBJ1-6; TRBD1 agrees at 8 bases. V shed 6 bases, J shed 9 bases, and the junction held 10 bases outside the gene matches. The CDR3 extends over 15 amino acids. From germline, CDR1 is MNHEY and CDR2 SVGAGI. DNA for the CDR3: TGTGCCAGCAGGCTAGCAGGGGGCGCCGGTTCACCCCTCCACTTT. This encodes CASRLAGGAGSPLHF.

The rearrangement joins TRBV5-1 to TRBJ2-2, with 9 bases matching TRBD1. CDR3 size: 16 residues. Germline V CDR1 and CDR2: SGHRS, YFSETQ. V lost 4 bases to trimming and J lost 1 base; unmatched junction nucleotides: 5. The CDR3 protein is CASSRRTGENTGELFF. In DNA form, the CDR3 reads TGCGCCAGCAGCCGGAGGACAGGGGAGAACACCGGGGAGCTGTTTTTT.

This chain links TRBV2 with TRBJ2-5; D possibly corresponds to TRBD2 (6 bases). The CDR3 length is 12 residues. The germline V gene encodes CDR1 SNHLY and CDR2 FYNNEI. Trimming cost V 8 bases and J 2 bases, with 9 bases left between them. The CDR3, as DNA: TGTGCCAGCGGGACTGTTCAAGAGACCCAGTACTTC. Residues: CASGTVQETQYF.

This clone was seen only once. This sequence joins TRBV3-1 (or the pseudogene TRBV3-2) and TRBJ2-7, with 8 bases fitting TRBD2. The CDR3 runs 15 residues. With V trimmed by 3 bases and J by 2 bases, 6 bases remained unmatched. Looked up from germline, CDR1 is LGHDT and CDR2 is YNNKEL (reference sequence). CDR3 sequence reads: CASSHTSGKPYEQYF. CDR3 nucleotide sequence: TGTGCCAGCAGCCACACTAGCGGAAAACCCTACGAGCAGTACTTC.

This chain uses TRBV19 with TRBJ1-5; 7 nucleotides align to TRBD1. V gave up 7 bases and J gave up 7 bases; unmatched junction bases: 13. The CDR3 length is 15 residues. Germline V gives CDR1 LNHDA, CDR2 SQIVND (reference sequence). CDR3 in DNA: TGTGCCAGTACCCCACGGGACAGTTGGAAGCAGCCCCAGCATTTT. Amino acid sequence: CASTPRDSWKQPQHF.

V and J are TRBV11-2 and TRBJ2-1, with no clear D. Trimming cost V 5 bases and J 4 bases, with 9 bases left between them. The germline gives CDR1 SGHAT, CDR2 FQNNGV. The CDR3 is 13 residues long. The DNA of the CDR3 is TGTGCCAGCAGCCCCCCCCCGTACAATGAGCAGTTCTTC. Translating gives CASSPPPYNEQFF.

This clone was recorded once. The DNA for the CDR3 is TGTGCCAGTAGCTCCATGACAGGGGTGGATGAAAAACTGTTTTTT. It translates to CASSSMTGVDEKLFF. The gene calls are TRBV19 and TRBJ1-4; 8 bases fit TRBD1. Unmatched junction bases numbered 9, after V lost 6 bases and J lost 6 bases. The germline gives CDR1 LNHDA, CDR2 SQIVND (reference sequence). The CDR3 spans 15 residues.

The chain combines TRBV28 with TRBJ2-7; D remains ambiguous. The V end lost 6 bases, the J end lost 0 bases, and 15 bases lay between the germline ends. Germline loops: CDR1 MDHEN, CDR2 SYDVKM. The CDR3 runs 15 residues. The CDR3 spells CASSLRIQRSYEQYF. The CDR3 coding sequence is TGTGCCAGCAGCCTGCGGATCCAGCGCTCCTACGAGCAGTACTTC.

This rearrangement joins TRBV18 to TRBJ1-4; TRBD1 agrees at 8 bases. The CDR3 is 16 amino acids. V lost 4 bases, J lost 0 bases, and 4 bases stayed unmatched. CDR1 KGHSH and CDR2 LQKENI come from the germline V gene. The CDR3 sequence is CASSLQGAATNEKLFF. Written as DNA, the CDR3 is TGTGCCAGCTCACTTCAGGGGGCCGCAACTAATGAAAAACTGTTTTTT.

The rearrangement links TRBV7-2 to TRBJ1-4, with a weak D call TRBD1 (5 bases). The CDR3 runs to 14 residues. From germline, CDR1 is SGHTA and CDR2 FQGNSA. Deletions cut 5 bases from V and 3 bases from J, with 10 bases between. The CDR3 protein is CASSLRGSNEKLFF. The CDR3 region has the DNA TGTGCCAGCAGCCTTAGGGGTTCTAATGAAAAACTGTTTTTT.

The chain joins TRBV9 to TRBJ2-6; D possibly corresponds to TRBD1 (6 bases). Per the germline V gene, CDR1 is SGDLS and CDR2 is YYNGEE. V lost 2 bases, J lost 0 bases, and 12 bases lay in between. This CDR3 contains 17 residues. For the CDR3, the DNA is TGTGCCAGCAGCGTCGGACAGACAAGCTCTGGGGCCAACGTCCTGACTTTC. This translates into CASSVGQTSSGANVLTF.

The chain recombines TRBV10-3 with TRBJ1-4; TRBD1 aligns across 7 bases. Per the germline V gene, CDR1 is ENHRY and CDR2 is SYGVKD. The CDR3 totals 14 residues. Losses at the gene ends were 5 bases for V and 1 base for J; bases not matched to a gene: 1. CDR3 residues: CAISRQGTNEKLFF. CDR3 coding DNA: TGTGCCATCAGTAGACAGGGAACTAATGAAAAACTGTTTTTT.

This chain joins TRBV28 and TRBJ2-5, with 7 bases identical to TRBD2. Per the germline V gene, CDR1 is MDHEN and CDR2 is SYDVKM. V lost 4 bases, J lost 4 bases, and 9 bases stayed unmatched. This CDR3 comprises 15 residues. The CDR3 protein is CASSSSGFPGETQYF. In nucleotides, the CDR3 is TGTGCCAGCAGTTCTAGCGGCTTCCCTGGAGAGACCCAGTACTTC.

The gene calls are TRBV3-1 (or the pseudogene TRBV3-2) and TRBJ1-6; 7 nucleotides match TRBD1. This CDR3 region has 12 residues. The V gene's germline CDR1 is LGHDT and CDR2 YNNKEL (reference sequence). Germline trimming cut 6 bases from V and 7 bases from J; bases unmatched to any gene: 0. CDR3 nucleotides: TGTGCCAGCAGGGACAGGAATTCACCCCTCCACTTT. Its protein product is CASRDRNSPLHF.

J is TRBJ1-5 and V is TRBV21-1; TRBD1 is taken as the D call from the table, unchecked against the DNA. TRBV21-1 constitutes a pseudogene. There are 15 residues in the CDR3. The CDR3: CASSIHGQVNQPQHF. CDR3 nucleotide sequence: TGTGCCAGCAGCATCCATGGACAGGTTAATCAGCCCCAGCATTTT.

The chain employs TRBV12-3 or TRBV12-4 and TRBJ2-5; maybe TRBD1 (6 bases). V was clipped by 4 bases and J by 2 bases, with 8 bases between them. The CDR3 sequence is 13 residues long. CDR3 region: CASSYQGQETQYF. As DNA, the CDR3 is TGTGCCAGCAGTTATCAGGGGCAAGAGACCCAGTACTTC.

This chain uses TRBV5-1 with TRBJ2-2, with a tentative D call TRBD1 (6 bases). The CDR3 consists of 16 residues. Trimming took off 6 bases at V and 2 bases at J, with 17 bases between the two ends. Germline V gives CDR1 SGHRS, CDR2 YFSETQ. CDR3 coding DNA: TGCGCCAGCACCCCCACCGGGACACCTAACACCGGGGAGCTGTTTTTT. This encodes CASTPTGTPNTGELFF.

This clone was detected only once. The V gene is TRBV13, the J gene TRBJ2-2; 13 bases match TRBD2. Trimming took 2 bases from V and 3 from J; bases not matched to a gene: 12. Looked up from germline, CDR1 is PRHDT and CDR2 is FYEKMQ (reference sequence). The CDR3 is 20 residues long. CDR3 residues: CASSLNPYTSGREDTGELFF. In DNA form, the CDR3 reads TGTGCCAGCAGCTTAAATCCGTATACTAGCGGGAGGGAAGACACCGGGGAGCTGTTTTTT. The whole variable domain, remainder taken from reference TRBV13 and TRBJ2-2, is AAGVIQSPRHLIKEKRETATLKCYPIPRHDTVYWYQQGPGQDPQFLISFYEKMQSDKGSIPDRFSAQQFSDYHSELNMSSLELGDSALYFCASSLNPYTSGREDTGELFFGEGSRLTVL.

The chain is built from TRBV7-9 and TRBJ2-5; 15 bases match TRBD2. V was clipped by 5 bases and J by 5 bases; unmatched bases: 6. The CDR3 runs 16 residues. The V gene's germline CDR1 is SEHNR and CDR2 FQNEAQ (reference sequence). The CDR3 is CASSVGLAGGPETQYF. The CDR3 nucleotides read TGTGCCAGCAGCGTTGGACTAGCGGGAGGGCCGGAGACCCAGTACTTC.

The rearrangement joins TRBV5-1 to TRBJ1-4; 7 nucleotides agree with TRBD1. The CDR3 spans 14 residues. V shed 6 bases and J 3 bases; nucleotides not matched to a gene: 5. Germline CDR1 reads SGHRS; CDR2 reads YFSETQ. The DNA for the CDR3 is TGCGCCAGCACCTTAGGGGGCTCTAATGAAAAACTGTTTTTT. It translates to CASTLGGSNEKLFF.

The chain combines TRBV28 with TRBJ2-3; weak D call: TRBD1 (6 bases). Germline assignment: CDR1 MDHEN and CDR2 SYDVKM. This CDR3 has 14 amino acids. V was cut by 3 bases and J by 1 base, with 8 bases left in between. CDR3 sequence: CASSLPGGTDTQYF. As DNA, the CDR3 is TGTGCCAGCAGTTTGCCAGGGGGCACAGATACGCAGTATTTT.

The genes are TRBV3-1 (or the pseudogene TRBV3-2) and TRBJ1-5; unclear D gene. Trimming took 1 base from V and 7 from J, leaving 5 bases between them. CDR1 is LGHDT and CDR2 is YNNKEL in the germline V gene (reference sequence). This CDR3 has 12 residues. Here the CDR3 DNA reads TGTGCCAGCAGCCAAGGCGGACAGCCCCAGCATTTT. It specifies CASSQGGQPQHF.

This chain links TRBV6-5 with TRBJ1-2, with 8 bases aligning to TRBD1. The length of the CDR3 is 15 residues. Germline-derived CDR1 and CDR2 are MNHEY and SVGAGI. The junction had 6 bases not matched to a gene; V was cut back by 6 bases and J by 0 bases. The CDR3 sequence: CASRKGQEANYGYTF. The CDR3 DNA reads TGTGCCAGCAGAAAGGGACAGGAAGCTAACTATGGCTACACCTTC.